The sequence of this TCR beta chain was determined in a study of identical twins. This clonotype appeared a few times. The CDR3 is made up of 16 amino acids. The V and J ends lost 4 bases and 7 bases, in that order; junction bases with no gene match: 4. Germline CDR1 LGHNA, CDR2 YNFKEQ. Every donor was a healthy Caucasian. Via MiXCR, TCRdb re-called the 5' RACE reads, giving one row per CDR3 protein. Of about 500,000 distinct CDR3 sequences in the sample, more than 13% were seen once. The sample also formed part of further work on yellow fever vaccine responses in identical twins.

Sample: CD4+ T cells sorted from blood. This clonotype was obtained from a woman aged 18-29 years in good health. This chain joins TRBV4-2 and TRBJ2-1; 16 bases line up with TRBD2. In DNA, the CDR3 is TGTGCCAGCAGCCTGGGGACTAGCGGGGGGGTTAATGAGCAGTTCTTC. It specifies CASSLGTSGGVNEQFF.